These 13 T cell receptor beta chains share one sample of origin, sequenced in a study of graft-versus-host responses after intestinal transplantation. Sequencing was performed with immunoSEQ multiplex PCR; in TCRdb, only in-frame clones are kept and a portion is missing. The sample lists approximately 70,000 clones; roughly 89% were seen once. Specimen: bone marrow, collected approximately 740 days after intestinal transplantation. These receptors all come from a human patient who received an intestinal transplant, so some T cells may come from the graft donor.

The chain carries TRBV6-5 and TRBJ2-7; 10 bases map to TRBD2. With V trimmed by 2 bases and J by 2 bases, 3 bases remained unmatched. The CDR3 covers 15 residues. CDR1 and CDR2 from the germline V gene are MNHEY and SVGAGI. This chain's CDR3 is CASSYQLAGTYEQYF. CDR3 bases: TGTGCCAGCAGTTACCAACTAGCGGGGACCTACGAGCAGTACTTC.

This clone was seen a few times. Here the CDR3 DNA reads TGTGCCAGCAGGCGATTAAGGGACGAGCAGTACTTC. The encoded protein is CASRRLRDEQYF. The chain recombines TRBV6-1 with TRBJ2-7; D is undetermined. V was clipped by 6 bases and J by 5 bases, with 11 bases between them. This CDR3 spans 12 amino acids. Per germline, CDR1 MNHNS and CDR2 SASEGT.

CDR3 residues: CASSPMAGGMNTEAFF. DNA of the CDR3: TGTGCCAGCTCACCCATGGCAGGCGGGATGAACACTGAAGCTTTCTTT. This rearrangement joins TRBV18 to TRBJ1-1; D is ambiguous. The V gene's germline CDR1 is KGHSH and CDR2 LQKENI. Trimming pared 3 bases from V and 0 bases from J, leaving 14 bases between. There are 16 residues in the CDR3.

The CDR3 region is CASSDRTSSETQYF. The CDR3 nucleotides are TGTGCCAGCAGCGACCGGACTAGCTCAGAGACCCAGTACTTC. This chain uses TRBV9 with TRBJ2-5, with 8 bases lining up with TRBD2. Germline V gives CDR1 SGDLS, CDR2 YYNGEE. J was trimmed by 4 bases and V by 3 bases; bases with no gene match: 5. The CDR3 length is 14 residues.

This chain connects TRBV4-1 to TRBJ2-7; 10 bases are a match to TRBD2. The CDR3 is 15 residues long. V was clipped by 3 bases and J by 3 bases; unmatched bases: 5. Germline CDR1 and CDR2: MGHRA and YSYEKL. CDR3 amino acids: CASSQGLATYYEQYF. The CDR3, as DNA: TGCGCCAGCAGCCAGGGACTAGCGACATACTACGAGCAGTACTTC.

The gene calls are TRBV7-2 and TRBJ2-7, with no clear D. V lost 2 bases to trimming and J lost 7 bases, with 6 bases between them. Germline V gene sequence: CDR1 SGHTA, CDR2 FQGNSA. This CDR3 has 11 amino acids. CDR3 DNA: TGTGCCAGCAGCTTACTGACGGAGCAGTACTTC. It encodes CASSLLTEQYF.

The chain is built from TRBV11-2 and TRBJ2-5; D gene uncertain. The CDR3 runs to 13 residues. CDR1 SGHAT and CDR2 FQNNGV come from the germline V gene. Trimming removed 5 bases from V and 0 bases from J, with 7 bases in between. The CDR3 reads CASSPRYQETQYF. As DNA, the CDR3 is TGTGCCAGCAGCCCGAGGTACCAAGAGACCCAGTACTTC.

Written as DNA, the CDR3 is TGTGCCAGCAGTACACTAGCGGGAGGGGGCAATGAGCAGTTCTTC. It yields the protein CASSTLAGGGNEQFF. This chain joins TRBV27 and TRBJ2-1; 13 nucleotides align to TRBD2. V gave up 5 bases and J gave up 6 bases; unmatched junction bases: 4. CDR1 MNHEY and CDR2 SMNVEV come from the germline V gene (reference sequence). The CDR3 consists of 15 residues.

This chain links TRBV18 with TRBJ1-1; TRBD1 agrees at 9 bases. The CDR3 spans 16 residues. Germline lookup yields CDR1 KGHSH and CDR2 LQKENI. Germline trimming cut 3 bases from V and 5 bases from J; bases unmatched to any gene: 10. Written as DNA, the CDR3 is TGTGCCAGCTCACCTGGGACAGGGACCTCGCGGACTGAAGCTTTCTTT. It yields the protein CASSPGTGTSRTEAFF.

The rearrangement joins TRBV7-9 to TRBJ1-3; perhaps TRBD1 as D (6 bases). Trimming removed 4 bases from V and 0 bases from J, with 10 bases in between. The CDR3 extends over 15 amino acids. Germline loops: CDR1 SEHNR, CDR2 FQNEAQ (reference sequence). CDR3 amino acids: CASSSTGYSGNTIYF. The DNA of the CDR3 is TGTGCCAGCAGCTCAACAGGGTACTCTGGAAACACCATATATTTT.

V is TRBV11-2 and J is TRBJ2-3, with D possibly matching TRBD1 (5 bases). The CDR3 extends over 15 amino acids. V was clipped by 3 bases and J by 0 bases, with 10 bases between them. Germline loops: CDR1 SGHAT, CDR2 FQNNGV. The CDR3 reads CASSLLRGSTDTQYF. Written as DNA, the CDR3 is TGTGCCAGCAGCTTGCTTAGGGGCAGCACAGATACGCAGTATTTT. Variable domain in full (rest from reference TRBV11-2 and TRBJ2-3): EAGVAQSPRYKIIEKRQSVAFWCNPISGHATLYWYQQILGQGPKLLIQFQNNGVVDDSQLPKDRFSAERLKGVDSTLKIQPAKLEDSAVYLCASSLLRGSTDTQYFGPGTRLTVL.

This chain uses TRBV9 with TRBJ2-7, with 12 bases aligning to TRBD2. Germline CDR1 reads SGDLS; CDR2 reads YYNGEE. The V and J ends lost 2 bases and 7 bases, in that order; junction bases with no gene match: 7. CDR3 length: 15 amino acids. CDR3 in DNA: TGTGCCAGCAGCGTGTCTAGCGGGAGGGCGGAAGAGCAGTACTTC. It specifies CASSVSSGRAEEQYF.

The chain uses TRBV6-6 and TRBJ1-1, with unresolved D. Germline V gene sequence: CDR1 MNHNY, CDR2 SVGAGI (reference sequence). The CDR3 is made up of 14 amino acids. V dropped 5 bases and J dropped 5 bases, with 15 bases sitting between them. The CDR3 region has the DNA TGTGCCAGCAGTGCTCCAGGTTTGGGGACTGAAGCTTTCTTT. This sequence encodes CASSAPGLGTEAFF.